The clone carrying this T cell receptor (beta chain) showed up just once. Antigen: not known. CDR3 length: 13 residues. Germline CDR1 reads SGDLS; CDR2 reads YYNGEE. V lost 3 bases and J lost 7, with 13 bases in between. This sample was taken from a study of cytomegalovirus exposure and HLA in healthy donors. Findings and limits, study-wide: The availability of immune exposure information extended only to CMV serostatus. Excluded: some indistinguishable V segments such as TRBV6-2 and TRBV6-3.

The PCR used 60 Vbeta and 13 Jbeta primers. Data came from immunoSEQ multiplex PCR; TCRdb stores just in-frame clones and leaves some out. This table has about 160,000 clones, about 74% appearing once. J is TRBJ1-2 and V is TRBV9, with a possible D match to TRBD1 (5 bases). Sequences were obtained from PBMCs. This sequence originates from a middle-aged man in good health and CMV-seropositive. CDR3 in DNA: TGTGCCAGCAGCGCCCAGGGATCTACTGGCTACACCTTC. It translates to CASSAQGSTGYTF. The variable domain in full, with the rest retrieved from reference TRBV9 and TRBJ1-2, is DSGVTQTPKHLITATGQRVTLRCSPRSGDLSVYWYQQSLDQGLQFLIQYYNGEERAKGNILERFSAQQFPDLHSELNLSSLELGDSALYFCASSAQGSTGYTFGSGTRLTVV.